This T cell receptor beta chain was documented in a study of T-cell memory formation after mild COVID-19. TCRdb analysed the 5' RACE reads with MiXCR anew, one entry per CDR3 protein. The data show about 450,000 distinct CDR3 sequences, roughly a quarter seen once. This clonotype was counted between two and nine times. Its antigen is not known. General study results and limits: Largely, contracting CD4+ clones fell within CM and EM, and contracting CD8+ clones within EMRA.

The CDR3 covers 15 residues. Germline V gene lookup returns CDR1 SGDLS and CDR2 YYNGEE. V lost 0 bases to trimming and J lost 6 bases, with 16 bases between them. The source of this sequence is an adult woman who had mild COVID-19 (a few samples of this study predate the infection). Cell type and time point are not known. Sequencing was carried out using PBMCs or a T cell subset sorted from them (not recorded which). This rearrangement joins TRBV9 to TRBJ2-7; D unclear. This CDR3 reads CASSVGPGRSSEQYF. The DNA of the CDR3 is TGTGCCAGCAGCGTAGGCCCAGGCCGGTCTAGCGAGCAGTACTTC.